One and the same sample provided the 19 T cell receptor beta chains below, sequenced in a study of blood T cell repertoires in COVID-19. Here immunoSEQ multiplex PCR was the method, and the copy in TCRdb shows in-frame clones only, minus some. The sample consists of about 250,000 clones, 70% to 85% of them appearing once. The sequenced sample consisted of peripheral blood. All receptors derive from a human donor with COVID-19, enrolled during active disease. The donor label of this sample is uncertain.

The chain employs TRBV12-5 and TRBJ2-1, with 7 bases that match TRBD2. V trimming: 2 bases; J trimming: 8 bases; junction bases outside the gene matches: 6. This CDR3 is built from 14 residues. Germline loops: CDR1 LGHNT, CDR2 FRNRAP. CDR3 protein: CASGLREGMYEQFF. The CDR3 DNA is TGTGCTAGTGGTTTGAGGGAGGGGATGTATGAGCAGTTCTTC. Variable domain in full (rest from reference TRBV12-5 and TRBJ2-1): DARVTQTPRHKVTEMGQEVTMRCQPILGHNTVFWYRQTMMQGLELLAYFRNRAPLDDSGMPKDRFSAEMPDATLATLKIQPSEPRDSAVYFCASGLREGMYEQFFGPGTRLTVL.

The chain couples TRBV29-1 to TRBJ1-1, with D possibly TRBD1 on 5 matching bases. Germline-derived CDR1 and CDR2 are SQVTM and ANQGSEA. Trimming left V 6 bases short and J 3 bases short, with 17 bases between. The CDR3 covers 14 residues. The CDR3 protein is CSVGGVAGDTEAFF. The CDR3 nucleotides read TGCAGCGTGGGAGGGGTGGCGGGGGACACTGAAGCTTTCTTT.

This chain joins TRBV6-1 and TRBJ1-4; D ambiguous. V lost 3 bases to trimming and J lost 8 bases, with 16 bases between them. The CDR3 runs 15 residues. Germline-derived CDR1 and CDR2 are MNHNS and SASEGT. The CDR3: CASSEMAIGGEKLFF. The CDR3 region has the DNA TGTGCCAGCAGTGAGATGGCCATAGGAGGGGAAAAACTGTTTTTT.

CDR3 DNA: TGTGCCACCGCCTCTCAGGGGGCGGGTCAGCCCCAGCATTTT. This sequence encodes CATASQGAGQPQHF. This chain joins TRBV10-3 and TRBJ1-5; 8 bases match TRBD1. The germline V gene encodes CDR1 ENHRY and CDR2 SYGVKD. The trim removed 10 bases at V and 6 bases at J, leaving 11 bases unmatched. The length of the CDR3 is 14 residues.

This clone was recorded only once. This chain joins TRBV25-1 and TRBJ2-3; 12 bases line up with TRBD2. The CDR3 runs 15 residues. The trim removed 5 bases at V and 5 bases at J, leaving 5 bases unmatched. Germline CDR1 is MGHDK and CDR2 is SYGVNS. CDR3: CASSRLAGDGDTQYF. In DNA form, the CDR3 reads TGTGCCAGCAGTCGACTAGCGGGAGACGGAGATACGCAGTATTTT.

The CDR3 DNA reads TGTGCCAGTAGGGACAGGGGAAACACTGAAGCTTTCTTT. The encoded protein is CASRDRGNTEAFF. The rearrangement links TRBV19 to TRBJ1-1; 9 bases match TRBD1. Germline trimming cut 6 bases from V and 2 bases from J; bases unmatched to any gene: 1. CDR1 is LNHDA, CDR2 SQIVND, per germline (reference sequence). This CDR3 is built from 13 residues.

This clone was observed a handful of times. The chain carries TRBV4-1 and TRBJ2-3; 8 nucleotides align to TRBD2. This CDR3 has 14 amino acids. Germline loops: CDR1 MGHRA, CDR2 YSYEKL. Trimming cost V 1 base and J 8 bases; bases outside gene matches: 5. CDR3 sequence reads: CASSQAGGNLTQYF. CDR3 in DNA: TGCGCCAGCAGCCAAGCGGGAGGGAACCTTACGCAGTATTTT.

The table lists this clone with a count of one. The chain couples TRBV4-3 to TRBJ2-7, with TRBD2 identical over 9 bases. V dropped 4 bases and J dropped 7; count of bases not matched to a gene: 20. CDR3 length equals 18 residues. Germline-derived CDR1 and CDR2 are LGHNA and YSLEER. In DNA, the CDR3 is TGCGCCAGCAGCCCCCGAGGCGAACTAGCGGGCCCTCTAGAGGAGCAGTACTTC. Its protein is CASSPRGELAGPLEEQYF.

In regard to this clone: Its ends do not fully match the called genes, so a read error is possible. The chain is built from TRBV18 and TRBJ1-2; TRBD1 is a possible D gene (5 bases). The V gene's germline CDR1 is KGHSH and CDR2 LQKENI. This CDR3 region has 13 residues. The CDR3 coding sequence is TGTGCCAGCTCACCAGATTTACAGGCCGAACCCGCCTTC. Its protein is CASSPDLQAEPAF.

This chain joins TRBV19 and TRBJ1-4; D gene unclear. The CDR3 runs to 14 residues. Germline V gene data show CDR1 as LNHDA and CDR2 as SQIVND (reference sequence). V was clipped by 6 bases and J by 0 bases, with 8 bases between them. CDR3 protein: CASSPESTNEKLFF. DNA of the CDR3: TGTGCCAGTAGCCCGGAGTCAACTAATGAAAAACTGTTTTTT.

Only a few counts were recorded for this clone. The chain combines TRBV28 with TRBJ1-5; 9 nucleotides line up with TRBD1. The V and J ends lost 5 bases and 5 bases, in that order; junction bases with no gene match: 7. CDR3 size: 15 residues. The germline V gene encodes CDR1 MDHEN and CDR2 SYDVKM. CDR3 DNA: TGTGCCAGCAGTGGACAGGGGAGTGGCGATCAGCCCCAGCATTTT. This encodes CASSGQGSGDQPQHF.

This chain joins TRBV28 and TRBJ1-1; D may be TRBD1 (6 bases). Between the trimmed V and J ends, which lost 6 bases and 11 bases, there was a span of 13 bases. This CDR3 spans 11 amino acids. Germline assignment: CDR1 MDHEN and CDR2 SYDVKM. The CDR3: CASSRQAGAFF. The CDR3 DNA reads as TGTGCCAGCAGCCGACAGGCCGGGGCTTTCTTT.

This clone was seen a handful of times. This sequence joins TRBV12-5 and TRBJ2-5; 11 positions agree with TRBD2. Germline V CDR1 and CDR2: LGHNT, FRNRAP. Unmatched junction bases numbered 2, after V lost 1 base and J lost 1 base. The CDR3 is made up of 16 amino acids. The CDR3 reads CASGLGLAGPQETQYF. The CDR3 DNA follows: TGTGCTAGTGGTTTGGGACTAGCGGGGCCCCAAGAGACCCAGTACTTC.

The genes are TRBV7-9 and TRBJ1-2; TRBD1 is a possible D gene (6 bases). The CDR3 contains 15 residues. Germline assignment: CDR1 SEHNR and CDR2 FQNEAQ (reference sequence). Deletions cut 3 bases from V and 6 bases from J, with 17 bases between. The CDR3 spells CASSFPYRELHGYTF. The CDR3 region has the DNA TGTGCCAGCAGCTTTCCATACAGGGAGCTCCATGGCTACACCTTC.

The V gene is TRBV7-3, the J gene TRBJ2-2; 11 bases map to TRBD2. V lost 4 bases and J lost 6; bases outside the gene matches: 4. There are 15 residues in the CDR3. Germline CDR1 SGHTA, CDR2 FQGTGA. The CDR3 here is CASSSTSGTPGELFF. DNA of the CDR3: TGTGCCAGCAGCTCGACTAGCGGGACGCCCGGGGAGCTGTTTTTT.

The V and J genes are TRBV3-1 (or the pseudogene TRBV3-2) and TRBJ2-1; 11 positions match TRBD2. CDR1 is LGHDT, CDR2 YNNKEL, per germline (reference sequence). The CDR3 length is 13 residues. J was trimmed by 6 bases and V by 8 bases; bases with no gene match: 3. In nucleotides, the CDR3 is TGTGCCAGCGAGGGGACTAGCGGCAATGAGCAGTTCTTC. This codes for CASEGTSGNEQFF.

The chain has TRBV5-1 and TRBJ2-5; D might be TRBD2 (5 bases). Germline CDR1 is SGHRS and CDR2 is YFSETQ. The ends were cut back, 5 bases at V and 4 bases at J, with 12 bases in the middle. The CDR3 spans 13 residues. The CDR3: CASRVGAGETQYF. CDR3 DNA sequence: TGCGCCAGCAGGGTGGGAGCCGGAGAGACCCAGTACTTC.

The J gene is TRBJ1-4, the V gene TRBV6-5; TRBD1 aligns across 9 bases. Losses at the gene ends were 3 bases for V and 8 bases for J; bases not matched to a gene: 7. Germline CDR1 reads MNHEY; CDR2 reads SVGAGI. The CDR3 consists of 15 residues. The CDR3 DNA sequence: TGTGCCAGCAGTTATCTGGACAGGGGCCGGGAAAAACTGTTTTTT. Amino acids: CASSYLDRGREKLFF.

A few counts support this clone. CDR3 coding DNA: TGTGCCAGCAATCGGGAGAGCTCCTATAATTCACCCCTCCACTTT. Protein sequence: CASNRESSYNSPLHF. The chain couples TRBV2 to TRBJ1-6; D not certain. The germline V gene has CDR1 SNHLY and CDR2 FYNNEI. Trimming pared 7 bases from V and 0 bases from J, leaving 10 bases between. The length of the CDR3 is 15 residues.